What follows is one T cell receptor (beta chain) and its context. The data stem from a study of T-cell reconstitution after alpha-beta-depleted transplantation in children. Looked up from germline, CDR1 is SGHDT and CDR2 is YYEEEE. The V end lost 3 bases, the J end lost 3 bases, and 10 bases lay between the germline ends. The CDR3 runs to 14 residues. TCRbeta library construction was performed incorporating unique molecular identifiers. In TCRdb, the PCR reads were re-called with MiXCR into one record per CDR3 protein. The data show a few hundred thousand distinct CDR3 sequences, roughly a tenth seen once.

The TCR originated in a child younger than two with acute myeloid leukemia, due to receive a stem cell transplant. The V call is TRBV5-6, the J call TRBJ2-1; weak D call: TRBD2 (6 bases). The sequences come from PBMCs, collected before TCRalphabeta/CD19-depleted stem cell transplant. The CDR3 nucleotides are TGTGCCAGCAGCTGGGCGGGGAACTACAATGAGCAGTTCTTC. It is translated as CASSWAGNYNEQFF. The variable domain in full, with the rest retrieved from reference TRBV5-6 and TRBJ2-1, is DAGVTQSPTHLIKTRGQQVTLRCSPKSGHDTVSWYQQALGQGPQFIFQYYEEEERQRGNFPDRFSGHQFPNYSSELNVNALLLGDSALYLCASSWAGNYNEQFFGPGTRLTVL.